The 27 T cell receptor beta chains listed next were all sequenced from one sample in a study of long-term antiretroviral therapy in people with HIV (dated by TCRdb to the early 2020s). Sequencing of the TRB variable region was done with the immunoSEQ hsTCRB v3.0 assay at survey level resolution. TCRdb re-hosts the immuneACCESS table, in-frame sequences only. Its copies lack some clones; in the studies checked, an unresolved V gene accounts for under half of them, and the cause for the rest is not known. Here the sample has 25,000 to 30,000 clones; around 80% occur a single time. 9.3% of the sample goes to the ten largest clones. The sequences come from unsorted PBMCs, collected 1.5 years before starting antiretroviral therapy. These receptors came from a man aged 18 to 30 with HIV.

CDR3 DNA sequence: TGCGCCAGCAGCCGAATCCGGGACACCACCTACGAGCAGTACTTC. Translated: CASSRIRDTTYEQYF. The chain uses TRBV4-1 and TRBJ2-7, with D maybe TRBD1 (6 bases). Trimming took 4 bases from V and 2 from J, leaving 15 bases between them. Germline V gene data show CDR1 as MGHRA and CDR2 as YSYEKL. The CDR3 has 15 residues.

The J gene is TRBJ2-1, the V gene TRBV7-9; perhaps TRBD1 as D (5 bases). V was cut by 1 base and J by 3 bases, with 13 bases left in between. CDR1 is SEHNR, CDR2 FQNEAQ, per germline (reference sequence). The CDR3 loop spans 16 amino acids. This CDR3 is CASSLGPGNFYNEQFF. As DNA, the CDR3 is TGTGCCAGCAGCTTAGGCCCAGGGAACTTCTACAATGAGCAGTTCTTC.

The chain carries TRBV6-5 and TRBJ2-1, with no clear D. V lost 3 bases and J lost 6, with 6 bases in between. This CDR3 region has 12 residues. Germline V gene data show CDR1 as MNHEY and CDR2 as SVGAGI. The CDR3 is CASSYSINEQFF. The CDR3 DNA is TGTGCCAGCAGTTATTCCATCAATGAGCAGTTCTTC.

J is TRBJ2-5 and V is TRBV7-9; D not certain. The CDR3 has 10 residues. With 6 bases removed from V and 3 bases from J, the gap between germline ends came to 2 bases. Germline assignment: CDR1 SEHNR and CDR2 FQNEAQ (reference sequence). Here the CDR3 DNA reads TGTGCCAGCAGAGAAGAGACCCAGTACTTC. It translates to CASREETQYF.

The chain couples TRBV7-8 to TRBJ2-3, with D possibly being TRBD2 (7 bases). CDR1 and CDR2 from the germline V gene are SGHVS and FQNEAQ. Trimming took 7 bases from V and 1 from J, leaving 15 bases between them. CDR3 length: 15 amino acids. CDR3: CASIAVGGRTDTQYF. For the CDR3, the DNA is TGTGCCAGCATTGCCGTCGGGGGGCGCACAGATACGCAGTATTTT.

This rearrangement joins TRBV2 to TRBJ2-6, with 7 nucleotides matching TRBD1. This CDR3 spans 18 amino acids. The ends lost 3 bases at V and 2 bases at J; junction bases unmatched: 10. Germline V gene data show CDR1 as SNHLY and CDR2 as FYNNEI. CDR3 bases: TGTGCCAGCAGTGATGACAGGGAAAACCCTGCTGGGGCCAACGTCCTGACTTTC. Protein product: CASSDDRENPAGANVLTF.

V gene TRBV28 combines with J gene TRBJ2-1, with a tentative D call TRBD1 (5 bases). V shed 7 bases and J shed 3 bases, with 10 bases lying between them. The CDR3 loop spans 13 amino acids. The germline CDR1 and CDR2 sequences are MDHEN and SYDVKM. CDR3 sequence (DNA): TGTGCCAGCACCGACGACAGCTACAATGAGCAGTTCTTC. Translation gives CASTDDSYNEQFF.

This chain joins TRBV5-1 and TRBJ2-7; maybe TRBD1 (5 bases). In germline, CDR1 is SGHRS, CDR2 YFSETQ. CDR3 size: 11 residues. The V and J ends lost 2 bases and 10 bases respectively, with 10 bases between them. CDR3 nucleotide sequence: TGCGCCAGCAGCTTAACAGGTGACCAGTACTTC. It codes for CASSLTGDQYF.

The chain is built from TRBV11-1 and TRBJ1-3; D might be TRBD1 (6 bases). Germline V gene lookup returns CDR1 SGHAT and CDR2 FQDESV (reference sequence). Trimming removed 5 bases at V and 0 bases at J, with 14 bases between. CDR3 length: 16 amino acids. The CDR3 reads CASSATRTASGNTIYF. The DNA of the CDR3 is TGTGCCAGCAGCGCAACCCGGACAGCCTCTGGAAACACCATATATTTT.

Concerning this clone: Other DNA sequences from this sample encode an identical CDR3 as well. This rearrangement joins TRBV6-6 to TRBJ2-1; D call uncertain. This CDR3 is built from 13 residues. Trimming left V 6 bases short and J 4 bases short, with 10 bases between. Germline CDR1 reads MNHNY; CDR2 reads SVGAGI (reference sequence). CDR3 region: CASRTDSYNEQFF. The CDR3 region has the DNA TGTGCCAGCAGAACTGACTCTTACAATGAGCAGTTCTTC.

V usage is TRBV7-8 and J usage is TRBJ2-7, with D uncertain. V lost 3 bases and J 5 bases, leaving 5 bases between the germline ends. Looked up from germline, CDR1 is SGHVS and CDR2 is FQNEAQ. This CDR3 is 11 amino acids long. The CDR3 here is CASSFLNEQYF. The CDR3 region has the DNA TGTGCCAGCAGCTTCTTAAACGAGCAGTACTTC.

The chain recombines TRBV7-9 with TRBJ2-5; 9 bases line up with TRBD2. The J call could be wrong; TRBJ2-7 is a better fit for the DNA end. Germline V lookup: CDR1 SEHNR, CDR2 FQNEAQ (reference sequence). The CDR3 has 14 residues. This chain's CDR3 is CASSPSAGGNEQYF. CDR3 coding DNA: TGTGCCAGCAGCCCCTCTGCGGGGGGGAACGAGCAGTACTTC.

V and J are TRBV7-2 and TRBJ1-2; a weak D match, TRBD1 (6 bases). Germline CDR1 reads SGHTA; CDR2 reads FQGNSA. V shed 4 bases and J shed 8 bases, with 17 bases lying between them. The CDR3 is made up of 14 amino acids. CDR3 residues: CASSSPWGARGYTF. The CDR3, as DNA: TGTGCCAGCAGCTCCCCCTGGGGGGCGAGGGGCTACACCTTC.

The chain has TRBV5-1 and TRBJ1-1; D gene unclear. Germline CDR1 and CDR2: SGHRS and YFSETQ. The V end lost 4 bases, the J end lost 3 bases, and 13 bases lay between the germline ends. This CDR3 has 14 amino acids. This CDR3 is CASSNVEGYTEAFF. The CDR3, as DNA: TGCGCCAGCAGCAATGTAGAGGGCTACACTGAAGCTTTCTTT.

This clone showed up just a few times. The CDR3 protein is CASRDPYYEQYF. The CDR3 DNA is TGTGCCAGCCGGGACCCGTACTACGAGCAGTACTTC. This chain uses TRBV28 with TRBJ2-7; D tentatively reads TRBD1 or TRBD2 (5 bases each). The CDR3 totals 12 residues. Looked up from germline, CDR1 is MDHEN and CDR2 is SYDVKM. Deletions cut 8 bases from V and 3 bases from J, with 11 bases between.

This clone was found once. The chain employs TRBV29-1 and TRBJ2-1; maybe TRBD2 (6 bases). This CDR3 contains 12 residues. Germline V gene lookup returns CDR1 SQVTM and CDR2 ANQGSEA. The DNA for the CDR3 is TGCAGTGCGGGGCAGTTTAATAATGAGCAGTTCTTC. This encodes CSAGQFNNEQFF.

This CDR3 reads CASSQDGGGSYEQYF. The CDR3 DNA follows: TGCGCCAGCAGCCAAGATGGGGGGGGCTCCTACGAGCAGTACTTC. The chain is built from TRBV4-3 and TRBJ2-7; the match to TRBD2 covers 7 bases. Germline values: CDR1 LGHNA, CDR2 YSLEER. CDR3 length equals 15 residues. Germline trimming cut 0 bases from V and 0 bases from J; bases unmatched to any gene: 2.

V usage is TRBV5-5 and J usage is TRBJ1-4; no firm D call. Trimming shortened V by 2 bases and J by 8 bases, and 13 bases separated the two germline ends. CDR3 length: 14 residues. CDR1 and CDR2 (germline): SGHKS, YYEKEE (reference sequence). Here the CDR3 DNA reads TGTGCCAGCAGCTTACGATTCACGTCGGAAAAACTGTTTTTT. Its protein product is CASSLRFTSEKLFF.

V is TRBV6-5 and J is TRBJ2-5, with 7 bases fitting TRBD2. Germline V gene data show CDR1 as MNHEY and CDR2 as SVGAGI. The CDR3 is made up of 14 amino acids. J was trimmed by 3 bases and V by 7 bases; bases with no gene match: 8. In DNA form, the CDR3 reads TGTGCCAGCAAATTCGGTGGGACTAAAGAGACCCAGTACTTC. This gives the protein CASKFGGTKETQYF.

As DNA, the CDR3 is TGTGCCAGCAGCGAATTAGAGAGCGGGGGGCCTCAAGAGACCCAGTACTTC. It translates to CASSELESGGPQETQYF. The chain recombines TRBV7-2 with TRBJ2-5; 9 bases match TRBD2. Germline values: CDR1 SGHTA, CDR2 FQGNSA. CDR3 size: 17 residues. Losses at the gene ends were 5 bases for V and 2 bases for J; bases not matched to a gene: 12.

This sequence joins TRBV7-3 and TRBJ1-1; D is ambiguous. With 3 bases removed from V and 1 base from J, the gap between germline ends came to 6 bases. Germline CDR1 reads SGHTA; CDR2 reads FQGTGA. This CDR3 comprises 13 residues. The CDR3 DNA is TGTGCCAGCAGCTTCGATAAGAACACTGAAGCTTTCTTT. Protein sequence: CASSFDKNTEAFF.

The chain uses TRBV7-3 and TRBJ2-2, with D possibly matching TRBD2 (6 bases). Germline lookup yields CDR1 SGHTA and CDR2 FQGTGA. Trimming took off 5 bases at V and 0 bases at J, with 10 bases between the two ends. The CDR3 length is 15 residues. In DNA, the CDR3 is TGTGCCAGCAGCGCTGCGGGACCGAACACCGGGGAGCTGTTTTTT. Residues: CASSAAGPNTGELFF. Drawing the rest from reference TRBV7-3 and TRBJ2-2, the complete variable domain is GAGVSQTPSNKVTEKGKYVELRCDPISGHTALYWYRQSLGQGPEFLIYFQGTGAADDSGLPNDRFFAVRPEGSVSTLKIQRTERGDSAVYLCASSAAGPNTGELFFGEGSRLTVL.

The chain uses TRBV29-1 and TRBJ2-2, with D hard to call. V was pared by 4 bases and J by 2 bases, with 14 bases between. Germline CDR1 and CDR2: SQVTM and ANQGSEA. CDR3 size: 15 residues. In nucleotides, the CDR3 is TGCAGCGTTGGTTGGTGGGCAGGCAACACCGGGGAGCTGTTTTTT. It translates to CSVGWWAGNTGELFF.

This clone was seen a handful of times. V usage is TRBV7-9 and J usage is TRBJ2-7; D possibly corresponds to TRBD2 (6 bases). The CDR3 sequence is 17 residues long. The germline V and J ends were trimmed by 0 bases and 7 bases, with 22 bases remaining between them. The V gene's germline CDR1 is SEHNR and CDR2 FQNEAQ (reference sequence). The CDR3 is CASSLAPGVNPSGEQYF. CDR3 nucleotides: TGTGCCAGCAGCTTAGCTCCGGGGGTAAATCCCTCTGGAGAGCAGTACTTC. Full variable domain (remainder filled in from reference TRBV7-9 and TRBJ2-7): DTGVSQNPRHKITKRGQNVTFRCDPISEHNRLYWYRQTLGQGPEFLTYFQNEAQLEKSRLLSDRFSAERPKGSFSTLEIQRTEQGDSAMYLCASSLAPGVNPSGEQYFGPGTRLTVT.

The chain couples TRBV5-6 to TRBJ2-1; 8 bases map to TRBD2. CDR1 and CDR2 (germline): SGHDT, YYEEEE. CDR3 size: 15 residues. The V gene end was trimmed by 2 bases and the J gene end by 5 bases; junction bases not matched to a gene: 6. The CDR3 region is CASSFRGGADNEQFF. DNA for the CDR3: TGTGCCAGCAGCTTTCGGGGGGGAGCCGACAATGAGCAGTTCTTC.

The chain uses TRBV6-1 and TRBJ2-3; D may be TRBD1 (6 bases). V lost 10 bases to trimming and J lost 2 bases, with 16 bases between them. CDR3 length equals 14 residues. CDR1 and CDR2 (germline): MNHNS, SASEGT. The CDR3 nucleotides read TGTGCCATCACCCCTGGACAGCCCACAGATACGCAGTATTTT. Its translation is CAITPGQPTDTQYF.

A few counts support this clone. V usage is TRBV21-1 and J usage is TRBJ2-2; whether TRBD2, the table's D call, matches the DNA was not checked. TRBV21-1 represents a pseudogene. The CDR3 is made up of 8 amino acids. For the CDR3, the DNA is TGTGCCAGCAGCGGAGTGTTTTTT. Encoded protein: CASSGVFF.